Each of the 31 T cell receptor beta chains below was sequenced from the same sample in a study of blood T cell repertoires in COVID-19. The assay was immunoSEQ multiplex PCR, and TCRdb's table has in-frame clones only and misses some. Of 63,000 or so clones in the sample, about 85% are singletons; the top ten hold about 4%. The material sequenced was peripheral blood. Receptor source: a man aged 65-85 years with active COVID-19.

This clone was detected a few times. V is TRBV11-2 and J is TRBJ2-4; possibly TRBD1 for D (5 bases). From germline, CDR1 is SGHAT and CDR2 FQNNGV. This CDR3 has 17 residues. Deletions cut 4 bases from V and 0 bases from J, with 16 bases between. CDR3 sequence: CASSSLGQPLAKNIQYF. The CDR3 bases are TGTGCCAGCAGCTCCCTGGGGCAGCCGCTAGCCAAAAACATTCAGTACTTC.

The chain combines TRBV4-2 with TRBJ2-7; no clear D. Germline lookup yields CDR1 LGHNA and CDR2 YNFKEQ. CDR3 length equals 15 residues. The ends were cut back, 0 bases at V and 4 bases at J, with 13 bases in the middle. The CDR3 loop is CASSQDGGAQYEQYF. In DNA form, the CDR3 reads TGTGCCAGCAGCCAAGATGGCGGAGCGCAATACGAGCAGTACTTC.

The chain couples TRBV6-5 to TRBJ2-1; 9 positions match TRBD2. Germline lookup yields CDR1 MNHEY and CDR2 SVGAGI. This CDR3 has 15 residues. Trimming cost V 6 bases and J 4 bases; bases outside gene matches: 7. In DNA, the CDR3 is TGTGCCAGCAGCGCGGGAGGGGCTCTATACAATGAGCAGTTCTTC. It codes for CASSAGGALYNEQFF.

This chain connects TRBV29-1 to TRBJ1-6; no clear D. The V end was cut by 0 bases, the J end by 2 bases, with 14 bases between. Germline values: CDR1 SQVTM, CDR2 ANQGSEA. CDR3 length: 17 amino acids. The CDR3: CSVEEVWPPAYNSPLHF. The CDR3 DNA follows: TGCAGCGTTGAAGAGGTGTGGCCGCCCGCCTATAATTCACCCCTCCACTTT.

V is TRBV19 and J is TRBJ2-7, with D possibly TRBD2 on 6 matching bases. The length of the CDR3 is 13 residues. V dropped 5 bases and J dropped 3 bases, with 11 bases sitting between them. Germline loops: CDR1 LNHDA, CDR2 SQIVND (reference sequence). This CDR3 is CASSSVGGYEQYF. The CDR3 DNA reads TGTGCCAGTAGTTCCGTGGGGGGCTACGAGCAGTACTTC.

The V gene is TRBV9, the J gene TRBJ2-3; 9 bases line up with TRBD1. With 4 bases clipped from V and 4 bases from J, the junction kept 13 bases outside the gene matches. This CDR3 contains 17 residues. Germline assignment: CDR1 SGDLS and CDR2 YYNGEE. The CDR3 sequence is CASSPEAGTGLPDTQYF. CDR3 nucleotide sequence: TGTGCCAGCAGCCCCGAGGCCGGGACAGGGTTGCCAGATACGCAGTATTTT.

The rearrangement uses TRBV5-1 and TRBJ1-2, with 7 bases matching TRBD1. The CDR3 totals 16 residues. The germline gives CDR1 SGHRS, CDR2 YFSETQ. The J segment lost 4 bases and the V segment lost 4 bases, leaving 13 bases of the junction unmatched. CDR3 coding DNA: TGCGCCAGCAGCCTGGACGGGACAGAGTCCCCCTATGGCTACACCTTC. Translation gives CASSLDGTESPYGYTF.

V usage is TRBV5-8 and J usage is TRBJ2-2, with D possibly being TRBD2 (6 bases). Germline V lookup: CDR1 SGHTS, CDR2 YDEGEE. The CDR3 is 15 residues long. The V end lost 9 bases, the J end lost 6 bases, and 21 bases lay between the germline ends. CDR3 DNA: TGTGCCATCGGGGTGGGCGGGGTTTTGGCCGGGGAGCTGTTTTTT. Translation gives CAIGVGGVLAGELFF.

The chain combines TRBV5-1 with TRBJ2-5, with TRBD1 matching 11 bases. V was pared by 0 bases and J by 7 bases, with 2 bases of the junction left unmatched. This CDR3 has 14 residues. Germline V gives CDR1 SGHRS, CDR2 YFSETQ. The CDR3 loop reads CASSLDGTGGTQYF. CDR3 nucleotide sequence: TGCGCCAGCAGCTTGGACGGGACAGGGGGGACCCAGTACTTC.

This clone came up a few times. V is TRBV4-2 and J is TRBJ2-6; 8 positions match TRBD1. This CDR3 spans 19 amino acids. V dropped 1 base and J dropped 2; count of bases not matched to a gene: 10. In germline, CDR1 is LGHNA, CDR2 YNFKEQ. The chain's CDR3 is CASSQVGGAGGPGANVLTF. CDR3 bases: TGTGCCAGCAGCCAAGTGGGCGGGGCAGGGGGCCCTGGGGCCAACGTCCTGACTTTC.

The J gene is TRBJ2-7, the V gene TRBV13; D is unresolved. Germline V gives CDR1 PRHDT, CDR2 FYEKMQ (reference sequence). There are 13 residues in the CDR3. Trimming shortened V by 3 bases and J by 0 bases, and 6 bases separated the two germline ends. CDR3 in amino acids: CASSFGHSYEQYF. Here the CDR3 DNA reads TGTGCCAGCAGCTTCGGTCACTCCTACGAGCAGTACTTC.

This sequence joins TRBV25-1 and TRBJ1-4; TRBD1 aligns across 12 bases. J gave up 4 bases and V 6 bases, and 9 bases lay outside the gene matches. This CDR3 spans 17 amino acids. CDR1 MGHDK and CDR2 SYGVNS come from the germline V gene. CDR3 sequence (DNA): TGTGCCAGCAGGGCGAGGGGGACAGGGGGCCGTAATGAAAAACTGTTTTTT. Protein product: CASRARGTGGRNEKLFF.

This chain links TRBV11-2 with TRBJ2-1; 9 bases are a match to TRBD1. This CDR3 comprises 16 residues. J was trimmed by 9 bases and V by 0 bases; bases with no gene match: 9. The germline CDR1 and CDR2 sequences are SGHAT and FQNNGV. The CDR3 sequence is CASSLDPGTGFGEQFF. CDR3 DNA sequence: TGTGCCAGCAGCTTAGATCCCGGGACAGGGTTTGGTGAGCAGTTCTTC.

V is TRBV4-3 and J is TRBJ2-1, with D tentatively TRBD1 (6 bases). Between the trimmed V and J ends, which lost 0 bases and 7 bases, there was a span of 19 bases. The germline CDR1 and CDR2 sequences are LGHNA and YSLEER. The CDR3 is made up of 17 amino acids. CDR3 in amino acids: CASSQDLGARANNEQFF. In DNA form, the CDR3 reads TGCGCCAGCAGCCAAGACTTGGGGGCTAGGGCTAATAATGAGCAGTTCTTC.

This sequence joins TRBV28 and TRBJ1-2, with TRBD1 matching over 7 bases. The trim removed 4 bases at V and 14 bases at J, leaving 22 bases unmatched. The CDR3 has 16 residues. CDR1 is MDHEN and CDR2 is SYDVKM in the germline V gene. The CDR3 loop is CASSWDPTRDRGGGTF. The CDR3 nucleotides are TGTGCCAGCAGTTGGGACCCTACCCGGGACAGAGGTGGTGGGACCTTC.

The CDR3: CASSSTAGRQPQHF. The CDR3 DNA is TGTGCCAGCAGTTCAACGGCAGGGCGTCAGCCCCAGCATTTT. The rearrangement joins TRBV28 to TRBJ1-5, with TRBD1 as a possible D gene (5 bases). CDR1 is MDHEN, CDR2 SYDVKM, per germline. The CDR3 length is 14 residues. The V and J ends lost 4 bases and 6 bases respectively, with 13 bases between them.

CDR3 protein: CASSWAGTAQETQYF. The DNA of the CDR3 is TGCGCCAGCAGCTGGGCCGGGACAGCACAAGAGACCCAGTACTTC. The rearrangement joins TRBV5-1 to TRBJ2-5, with TRBD1 matching over 7 bases. The CDR3 is made up of 15 amino acids. The V and J ends lost 3 bases and 2 bases, in that order; junction bases with no gene match: 7. Germline V gene data show CDR1 as SGHRS and CDR2 as YFSETQ.

The chain links TRBV3-1 (or the pseudogene TRBV3-2) to TRBJ1-4, with D unclear. This CDR3 is 11 amino acids long. The ends were cut back, 4 bases at V and 7 bases at J, with 4 bases in the middle. Germline V gives CDR1 LGHDT, CDR2 YNNKEL (reference sequence). CDR3 in amino acids: CASSPGEKLFF. CDR3 sequence (DNA): TGTGCCAGCAGCCCGGGTGAAAAACTGTTTTTT.

The chain recombines TRBV7-9 with TRBJ2-6; 8 positions agree with TRBD2. This CDR3 contains 18 residues. Germline lookup yields CDR1 SEHNR and CDR2 FQNEAQ (reference sequence). The trim removed 5 bases at V and 0 bases at J, leaving 9 bases unmatched. The CDR3 sequence: CASSAREGVGSGANVLTF. The CDR3 DNA reads as TGTGCCAGCAGCGCCCGGGAGGGGGTGGGCTCTGGGGCCAACGTCCTGACTTTC. Filled out from reference TRBV7-9 and TRBJ2-6, the complete variable domain reads DTGVSQNPRHKITKRGQNVTFRCDPISEHNRLYWYRQTLGQGPEFLTYFQNEAQLEKSRLLSDRFSAERPKGSFSTLEIQRTEQGDSAMYLCASSAREGVGSGANVLTFGAGSRLTVL.

This chain links TRBV28 with TRBJ2-3, with a possible D match to TRBD1 (6 bases). V was cut by 3 bases and J by 8 bases, with 15 bases left in between. There are 14 residues in the CDR3. The germline V gene encodes CDR1 MDHEN and CDR2 SYDVKM. As DNA, the CDR3 is TGTGCCAGCAGTTTGGTCAGGGGCTCAGGTACGCAGTATTTT. Translating it yields CASSLVRGSGTQYF.

This rearrangement joins TRBV19 to TRBJ2-2; 9 bases fit TRBD2. Germline CDR1 is LNHDA and CDR2 is SQIVND (reference sequence). This CDR3 region has 19 residues. Losses at the gene ends were 3 bases for V and 6 bases for J; bases not matched to a gene: 17. This chain's CDR3 is CASSIDGGSGSRSAGELFF. The CDR3 DNA reads TGTGCCAGTAGTATCGATGGTGGTAGCGGGAGTAGGTCGGCCGGGGAGCTGTTTTTT. The full variable domain, rest sourced from reference TRBV19 and TRBJ2-2, is DGGITQSPKYLFRKEGQNVTLSCEQNLNHDAMYWYRQDPGQGLRLIYYSQIVNDFQKGDIAEGYSVSREKKESFPLTVTSAQKNPTAFYLCASSIDGGSGSRSAGELFFGEGSRLTVL.

This rearrangement joins TRBV6-4 to TRBJ1-3; D is unresolved. V dropped 7 bases and J dropped 4 bases, with 14 bases sitting between them. The CDR3 spans 14 residues. Germline CDR1 MRHNA, CDR2 SNTAGT. CDR3 protein: CASTPGAPGNTIYF. CDR3 coding DNA: TGTGCCAGCACTCCCGGAGCCCCCGGAAACACCATATATTTT.

The chain is built from TRBV5-1 and TRBJ2-6; 7 positions agree with TRBD1. Germline CDR1 and CDR2: SGHRS and YFSETQ. The CDR3 loop spans 17 amino acids. After removal of 4 bases from V and 0 bases from J, the junction contained 7 bases not matched to a gene. Here the CDR3 DNA reads TGCGCCAGCAGCCCCTGGGCAGGGGGCTCTGGGGCCAACGTCCTGACTTTC. This codes for CASSPWAGGSGANVLTF.

V is TRBV7-3 and J is TRBJ2-1; unclear D gene. Trimming stripped 0 bases from V and 0 bases from J, with 9 bases between. From germline, CDR1 is SGHTA and CDR2 FQGTGA. The length of the CDR3 is 16 residues. The CDR3 spells CASSLTAASSYNEQFF. CDR3 sequence (DNA): TGTGCCAGCAGCTTAACGGCGGCGAGCTCCTACAATGAGCAGTTCTTC.

J is TRBJ2-3 and V is TRBV30, with 7 positions matching TRBD2. The CDR3 runs 13 residues. Unmatched junction bases numbered 3, after V lost 5 bases and J lost 1 base. The germline V gene has CDR1 GTSNPN and CDR2 SVGIG (reference sequence). The CDR3 spells CAWGRARTDTQYF. DNA for the CDR3: TGTGCCTGGGGGAGGGCCCGCACAGATACGCAGTATTTT.

This chain links TRBV4-3 with TRBJ1-4; D might be TRBD1 (6 bases). Germline-derived CDR1 and CDR2 are LGHNA and YSLEER. The germline V and J ends were trimmed by 4 bases and 0 bases, with 9 bases remaining between them. The CDR3 has 15 residues. The CDR3 here is CASSPRGTTNEKLFF. DNA for the CDR3: TGCGCCAGCAGCCCCAGGGGAACAACTAATGAAAAACTGTTTTTT.

This clone has a handful of counts. V usage is TRBV7-9 and J usage is TRBJ2-4, with D possibly being TRBD2 (6 bases). The germline V gene has CDR1 SEHNR and CDR2 FQNEAQ (reference sequence). This CDR3 has 13 amino acids. Between the trimmed V and J ends, which lost 7 bases and 3 bases, there was a span of 10 bases. The CDR3 sequence: CASTPRGKNIQYF. CDR3 nucleotides: TGTGCCAGCACCCCGCGGGGCAAAAACATTCAGTACTTC.

J is TRBJ2-7 and V is TRBV4-1; possibly TRBD1 for D (6 bases). The ends were cut back, 4 bases at V and 5 bases at J, with 18 bases in the middle. The CDR3 runs to 15 residues. Germline assignment: CDR1 MGHRA and CDR2 YSYEKL. As DNA, the CDR3 is TGCGCCAGCAGCCCCCAGTGGGCAGGGGTCCACGAGCAGTACTTC. It codes for CASSPQWAGVHEQYF.

The chain links TRBV11-3 to TRBJ2-7; 7 bases match TRBD1. CDR1 is SGHNT and CDR2 is YENEEA in the germline V gene. The CDR3 sequence is 13 residues long. V trimming: 5 bases; J trimming: 6 bases; junction bases outside the gene matches: 7. The CDR3 region is CASSPGHRGEQYF. For the CDR3, the DNA is TGTGCCAGCAGCCCGGGCCACAGGGGCGAGCAGTACTTC.

The CDR3 region is CASTLGTAGANVLTF. Here the CDR3 DNA reads TGTGCCAGCACCCTTGGGACTGCTGGGGCCAACGTCCTGACTTTC. The V gene is TRBV7-9, the J gene TRBJ2-6; tentative D call: TRBD2 (6 bases). Germline loops: CDR1 SEHNR, CDR2 FQNEAQ (reference sequence). The CDR3 is 15 residues long. V was trimmed by 7 bases and J by 2 bases, leaving 12 bases between them.

The J gene is TRBJ2-3, the V gene TRBV19, with 7 bases that match TRBD2. With V trimmed by 6 bases and J by 6 bases, 9 bases remained unmatched. There are 14 residues in the CDR3. From germline, CDR1 is LNHDA and CDR2 SQIVND (reference sequence). CDR3 loop: CASSAGPGGDTQYF. CDR3 bases: TGTGCCAGTAGCGCAGGCCCCGGGGGGGATACGCAGTATTTT.